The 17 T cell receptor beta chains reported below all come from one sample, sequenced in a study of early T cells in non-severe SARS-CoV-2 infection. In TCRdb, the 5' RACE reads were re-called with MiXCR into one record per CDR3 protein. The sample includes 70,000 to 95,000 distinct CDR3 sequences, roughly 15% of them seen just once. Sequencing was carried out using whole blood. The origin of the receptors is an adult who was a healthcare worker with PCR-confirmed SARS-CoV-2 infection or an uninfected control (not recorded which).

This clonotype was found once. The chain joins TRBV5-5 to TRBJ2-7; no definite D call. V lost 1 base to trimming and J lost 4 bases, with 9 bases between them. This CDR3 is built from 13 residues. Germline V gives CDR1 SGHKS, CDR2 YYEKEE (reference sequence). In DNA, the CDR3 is TGTGCCAGCAGCTTGAGCAGCCTTTACGAGCAGTACGTC. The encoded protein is CASSLSSLYEQYV.

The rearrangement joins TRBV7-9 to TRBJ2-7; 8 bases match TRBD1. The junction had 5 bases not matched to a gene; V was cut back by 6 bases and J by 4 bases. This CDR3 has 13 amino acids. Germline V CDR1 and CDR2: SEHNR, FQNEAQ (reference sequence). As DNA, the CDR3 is TGTGCCAGCAGTAGGGACAGGAAATACGAGCAGTACGTC. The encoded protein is CASSRDRKYEQYV.

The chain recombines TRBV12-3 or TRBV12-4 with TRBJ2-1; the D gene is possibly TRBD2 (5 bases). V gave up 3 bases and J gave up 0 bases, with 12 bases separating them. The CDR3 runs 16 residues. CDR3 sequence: CASSFYQEGSYNEQFF. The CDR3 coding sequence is TGTGCCAGCAGTTTTTATCAAGAGGGCTCCTACAATGAGCAGTTCTTC.

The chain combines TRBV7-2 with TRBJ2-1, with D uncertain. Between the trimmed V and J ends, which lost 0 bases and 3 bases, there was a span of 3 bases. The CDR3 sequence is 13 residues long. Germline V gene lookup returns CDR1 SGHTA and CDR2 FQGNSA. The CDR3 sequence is CASSLAHYNEQFF. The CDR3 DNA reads TGTGCCAGCAGCTTAGCCCACTACAATGAGCAGTTCTTC.

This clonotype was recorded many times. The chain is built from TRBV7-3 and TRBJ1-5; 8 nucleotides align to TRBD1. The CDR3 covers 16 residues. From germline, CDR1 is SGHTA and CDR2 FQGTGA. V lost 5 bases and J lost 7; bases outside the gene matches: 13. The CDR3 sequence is CASSGSRHRGTQPQHF. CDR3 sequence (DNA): TGTGCCAGCAGCGGATCCCGGCACAGGGGGACCCAGCCCCAGCATTTT.

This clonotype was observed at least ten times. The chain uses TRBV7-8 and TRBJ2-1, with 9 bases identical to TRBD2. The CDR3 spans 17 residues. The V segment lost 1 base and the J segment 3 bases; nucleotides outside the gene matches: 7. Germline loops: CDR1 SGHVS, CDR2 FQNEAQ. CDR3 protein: CASSLVGGGALYNEQFF. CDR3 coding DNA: TGTGCCAGCAGCTTAGTTGGCGGGGGGGCCCTCTACAATGAGCAGTTCTTC.

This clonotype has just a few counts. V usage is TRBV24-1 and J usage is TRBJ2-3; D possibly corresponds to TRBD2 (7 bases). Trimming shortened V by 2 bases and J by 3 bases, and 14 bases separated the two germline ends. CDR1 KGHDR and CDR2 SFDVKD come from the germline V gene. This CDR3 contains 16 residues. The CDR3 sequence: CATSDSPGGTTDTQYF. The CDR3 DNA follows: TGTGCCACCAGTGATTCTCCCGGGGGGACAACAGATACGCAGTATTTT.

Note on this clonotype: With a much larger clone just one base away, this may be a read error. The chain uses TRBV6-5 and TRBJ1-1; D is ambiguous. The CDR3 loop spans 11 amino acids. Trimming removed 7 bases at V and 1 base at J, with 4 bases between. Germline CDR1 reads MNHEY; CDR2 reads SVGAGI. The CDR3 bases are TGTGCCAGCAAGGGGAACACTGAAGCTTTCTTT. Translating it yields CASKGNTEAFF.

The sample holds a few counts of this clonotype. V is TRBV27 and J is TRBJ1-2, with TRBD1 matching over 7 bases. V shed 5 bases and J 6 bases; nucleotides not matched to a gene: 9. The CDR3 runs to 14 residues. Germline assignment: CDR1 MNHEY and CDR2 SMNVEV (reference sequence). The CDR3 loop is CASSPQQGRNGYTF. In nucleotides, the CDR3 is TGTGCCAGCAGTCCGCAACAGGGGAGAAATGGCTACACCTTC.

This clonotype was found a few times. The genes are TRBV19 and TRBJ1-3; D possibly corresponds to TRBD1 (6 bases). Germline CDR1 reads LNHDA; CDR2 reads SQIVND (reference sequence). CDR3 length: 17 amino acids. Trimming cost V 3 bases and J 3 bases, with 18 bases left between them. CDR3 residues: CASSIWARGQGGNTIYF. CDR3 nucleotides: TGTGCCAGTAGTATCTGGGCCAGGGGACAAGGTGGAAACACCATATATTTT.

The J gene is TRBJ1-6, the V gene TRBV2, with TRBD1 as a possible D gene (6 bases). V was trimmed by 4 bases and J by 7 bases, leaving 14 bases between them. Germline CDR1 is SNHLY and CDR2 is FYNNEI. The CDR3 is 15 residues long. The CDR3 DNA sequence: TGTGCCAGCAGTGCGGCAGGGGCGGGGAATTCACCCCTCCACTTT. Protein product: CASSAAGAGNSPLHF.

The CDR3 coding sequence is TGTGCCAGCAGTGAGGACAGGGGAAAATATGGCTACACCTTC. Its protein product is CASSEDRGKYGYTF. V gene TRBV6-1 combines with J gene TRBJ1-2; 9 bases agree with TRBD1. With V trimmed by 3 bases and J by 5 bases, 4 bases remained unmatched. This CDR3 is 14 amino acids long. Per germline, CDR1 MNHNS and CDR2 SASEGT.

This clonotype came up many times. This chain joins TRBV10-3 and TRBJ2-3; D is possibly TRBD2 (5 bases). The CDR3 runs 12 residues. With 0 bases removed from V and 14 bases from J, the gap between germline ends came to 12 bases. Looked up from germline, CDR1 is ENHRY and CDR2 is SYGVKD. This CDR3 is CAISESRGLPYF. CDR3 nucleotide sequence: TGTGCCATCAGTGAGTCGCGAGGGTTACCGTATTTT.

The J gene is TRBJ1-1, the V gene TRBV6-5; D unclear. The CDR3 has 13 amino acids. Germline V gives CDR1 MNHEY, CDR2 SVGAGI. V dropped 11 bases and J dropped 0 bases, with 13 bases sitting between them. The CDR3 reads CAASPALNTEAFF. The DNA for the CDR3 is TGTGCCGCGTCCCCCGCTCTGAACACTGAAGCTTTCTTT.

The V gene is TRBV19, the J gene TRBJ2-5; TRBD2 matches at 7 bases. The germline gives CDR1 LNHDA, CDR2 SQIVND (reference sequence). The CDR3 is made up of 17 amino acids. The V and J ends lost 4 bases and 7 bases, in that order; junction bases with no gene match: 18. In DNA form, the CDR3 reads TGTGCCAGTAGTACAAGGACTAGTTGGGCGCCTTCGGGGACCCAGTACTTC. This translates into CASSTRTSWAPSGTQYF.

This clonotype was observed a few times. In nucleotides, the CDR3 is TGCGCCAGCAGCCTGCAGTCTATGGGGACGGCAATGCATGAAGCTTTCTTT. It translates to CASSLQSMGTAMHEAFF. This chain connects TRBV4-1 to TRBJ1-1; tentative D call: TRBD1 (5 bases). This CDR3 is built from 17 residues. Per the germline V gene, CDR1 is MGHRA and CDR2 is YSYEKL. Trimming took off 4 bases at V and 7 bases at J, with 25 bases between the two ends.

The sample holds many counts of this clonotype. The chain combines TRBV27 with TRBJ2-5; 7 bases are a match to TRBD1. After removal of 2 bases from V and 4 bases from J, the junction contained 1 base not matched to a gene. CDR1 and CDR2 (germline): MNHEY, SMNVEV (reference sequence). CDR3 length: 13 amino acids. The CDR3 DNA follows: TGTGCCAGCAGTTTAAGACAGGGAGAGACCCAGTACTTC. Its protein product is CASSLRQGETQYF.